This T cell receptor (beta chain) was sequenced for a study of metastatic and nonmetastatic thyroid tumors. Across the whole study: Comparative analysis of repertoires was undertaken across blood and tumor or nodule tissue obtained from malignant and benign thyroid patients.

Patients were all untreated before their thyroid surgery. From the PCR reads, TCRdb re-called clones with MiXCR. The data contain roughly 18,000 clones, 25% to 35% of them singletons. CDR1 is SGHVS, CDR2 FQNEAQ, per germline. The CDR3 runs to 13 residues. The V gene lost 5 bases and the J gene lost 7 bases, with 12 bases spanning the gap. The chain uses TRBV7-8 and TRBJ2-1; the D gene could be TRBD1 or TRBD2 (5 bases each). The receptor was isolated from a male donor with papillary thyroid cancer or a benign thyroid nodule (not recorded which). Some clones in this sample may be carry-over from other donors' samples. The sequenced material came from tumor tissue. This chain's CDR3 is CASSPGPTNEQFF. The DNA of the CDR3 is TGTGCCAGCAGCCCGGGACCAACGAATGAGCAGTTCTTC.